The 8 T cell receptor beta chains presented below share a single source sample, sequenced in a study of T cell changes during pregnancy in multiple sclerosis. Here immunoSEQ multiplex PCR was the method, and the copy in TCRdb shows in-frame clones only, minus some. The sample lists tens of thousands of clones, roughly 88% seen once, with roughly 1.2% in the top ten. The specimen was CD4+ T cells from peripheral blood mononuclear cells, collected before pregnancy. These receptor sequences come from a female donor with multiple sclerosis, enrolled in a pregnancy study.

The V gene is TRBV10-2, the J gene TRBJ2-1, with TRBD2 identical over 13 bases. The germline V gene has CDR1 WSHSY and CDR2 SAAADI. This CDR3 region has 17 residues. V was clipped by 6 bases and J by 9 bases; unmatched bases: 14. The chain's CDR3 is CASRLTSGRPSVGEQFF. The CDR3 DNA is TGCGCCAGCAGGTTGACTAGCGGGAGGCCTTCTGTCGGTGAGCAGTTCTTC.

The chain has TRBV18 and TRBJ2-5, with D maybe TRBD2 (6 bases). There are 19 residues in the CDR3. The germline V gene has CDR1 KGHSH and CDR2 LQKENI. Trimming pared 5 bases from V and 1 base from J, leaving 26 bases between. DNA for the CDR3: TGTGCCAGCTCAGGCCGGGTCGGTGGCACCGGGAGCTTCCAAGAGACCCAGTACTTC. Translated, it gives CASSGRVGGTGSFQETQYF.

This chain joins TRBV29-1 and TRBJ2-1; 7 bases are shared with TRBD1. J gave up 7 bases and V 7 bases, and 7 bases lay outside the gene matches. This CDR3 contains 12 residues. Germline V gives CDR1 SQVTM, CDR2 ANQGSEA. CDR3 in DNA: TGCAGCGGTCGACAGGGCTGGAATGAGCAGTTCTTC. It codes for CSGRQGWNEQFF.

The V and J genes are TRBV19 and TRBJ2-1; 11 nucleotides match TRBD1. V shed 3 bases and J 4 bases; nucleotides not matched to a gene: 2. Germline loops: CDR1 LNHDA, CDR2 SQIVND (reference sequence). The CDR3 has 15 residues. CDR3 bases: TGTGCCAGTAGTATGGGGACAGGGGGTTACAATGAGCAGTTCTTC. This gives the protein CASSMGTGGYNEQFF.

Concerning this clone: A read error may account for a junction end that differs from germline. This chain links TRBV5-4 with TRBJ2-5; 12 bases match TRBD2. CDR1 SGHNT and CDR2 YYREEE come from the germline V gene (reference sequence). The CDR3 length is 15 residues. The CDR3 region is CASRFGLAGLETQYF. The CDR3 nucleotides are TGTGCCAGCCGCTTTGGACTAGCGGGACTAGAGACCCAGTACTTC. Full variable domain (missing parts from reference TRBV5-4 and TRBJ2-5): ETGVTQSPTHLIKTRGQQVTLRCSSQSGHNTVSWYQQALGQGPQFIFQYYREEENGRGNFPPRFSGLQFPNYSSELNVNALELDDSALYLCASRFGLAGLETQYFGPGTRLLVL.

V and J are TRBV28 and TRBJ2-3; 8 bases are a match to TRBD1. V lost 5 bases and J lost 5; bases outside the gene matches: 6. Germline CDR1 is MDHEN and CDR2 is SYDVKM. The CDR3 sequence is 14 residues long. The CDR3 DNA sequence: TGTGCCAGCAGTACAGGACAGGGTGTAGATACGCAGTATTTT. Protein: CASSTGQGVDTQYF.

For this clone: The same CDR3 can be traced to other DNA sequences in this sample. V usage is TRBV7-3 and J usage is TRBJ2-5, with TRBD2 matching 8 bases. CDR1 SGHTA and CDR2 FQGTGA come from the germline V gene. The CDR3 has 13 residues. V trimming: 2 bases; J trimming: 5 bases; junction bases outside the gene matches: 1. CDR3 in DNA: TGTGCCAGCAGCTTACGGGAGGGGGAGACCCAGTACTTC. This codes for CASSLREGETQYF.

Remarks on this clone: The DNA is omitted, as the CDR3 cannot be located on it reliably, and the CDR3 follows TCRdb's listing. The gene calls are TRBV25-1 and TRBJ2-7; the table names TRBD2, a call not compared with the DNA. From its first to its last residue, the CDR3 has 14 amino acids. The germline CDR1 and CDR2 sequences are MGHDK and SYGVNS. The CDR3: CASSELVAGGIVYF.